The 26 T cell receptor beta chains below come from one sample, sequenced in a study of T cells in Graves' hyperthyroidism and ophthalmopathy. Researchers took RNA transcripts and amplified the TCR beta CDR3 regions from them. RT-PCR in the first round (using the HTBI primer set) targeted the TCR CDR3. TCRdb independently ran MiXCR on the multiplex PCR reads; one entry per CDR3 protein. The sample consists of 90,000 to 120,000 distinct CDR3 sequences, approximately 15% of them appearing once. Sequenced sample: blood. The receptors were sampled from a woman aged 50 to 60 with Graves' hyperthyroidism.

At least ten counts were recorded for this clonotype. V and J are TRBV6-6 and TRBJ2-1, with no clear D. The V end lost 0 bases, the J end lost 0 bases, and 12 bases lay between the germline ends. Germline V lookup: CDR1 MNHNY, CDR2 SVGAGI (reference sequence). CDR3 length: 17 residues. CDR3 nucleotide sequence: TGTGCCAGCAGTTACTCGAAATCCCACTACTCCTACAATGAGCAGTTCTTC. This gives the protein CASSYSKSHYSYNEQFF.

This clonotype was observed at least ten times. This chain uses TRBV28 with TRBJ2-1; tentatively, D is TRBD1 or TRBD2 (5 bases each). The CDR3 consists of 15 residues. With 1 base removed from V and 8 bases from J, the gap between germline ends came to 15 bases. Germline V gene sequence: CDR1 MDHEN, CDR2 SYDVKM. CDR3 sequence reads: CASSLSSRDRHEQFF. CDR3 nucleotides: TGTGCCAGCAGTTTATCATCCAGGGACCGCCATGAGCAGTTCTTC.

There are a few counts of this clonotype. One end of the junction does not line up with germline, which may come from a read error. This sequence joins TRBV28 and TRBJ2-3; TRBD1 agrees at 9 bases. CDR3 length: 16 amino acids. The germline V gene has CDR1 MDHEN and CDR2 SYDVKM. The CDR3 bases are TGTGCCAGCAGTTCGACCGGGACAGGGAGCACAGATCCGCAGTATTTT. Amino acids: CASSSTGTGSTDPQYF.

This clonotype was found many times. V and J are TRBV7-9 and TRBJ1-2, with 7 bases aligning to TRBD1. The germline V gene encodes CDR1 SEHNR and CDR2 FQNEAQ (reference sequence). The CDR3 loop spans 14 amino acids. J gave up 0 bases and V 4 bases, and 2 bases lay outside the gene matches. The CDR3 DNA is TGTGCCAGCAGCTGGGACAGAACTAACTATGGCTACACCTTC. It codes for CASSWDRTNYGYTF.

This clonotype was detected ten times or more. J is TRBJ2-5 and V is TRBV18; TRBD2 matches 10 bases. The CDR3 covers 16 residues. Trimming took 5 bases from V and 2 from J; bases not matched to a gene: 8. Germline V gene sequence: CDR1 KGHSH, CDR2 LQKENI. The CDR3 DNA reads TGTGCCAGCTCAGAACCGGGACTAGCGCTACAAGAGACCCAGTACTTC. It translates to CASSEPGLALQETQYF. The full variable domain, its missing parts supplied by reference TRBV18 and TRBJ2-5, is NAGVMQNPRHLVRRRGQEARLRCSPMKGHSHVYWYRQLPEEGLKFMVYLQKENIIDESGMPKERFSAEFPKEGPSILRIQQVVRGDSAAYFCASSEPGLALQETQYFGPGTRLLVL.

The sample holds a few counts of this clonotype. The chain joins TRBV6-2 or TRBV6-3 to TRBJ2-1; perhaps D is TRBD1 or TRBD2 (5 bases each). Germline V gene lookup returns CDR1 MNHEY and CDR2 SVGEGT. This CDR3 contains 15 residues. Trimming cost V 0 bases and J 2 bases, with 8 bases left between them. The CDR3 sequence: CASSYSRGAYNEQFF. In DNA, the CDR3 is TGTGCCAGCAGTTACTCGCGAGGGGCCTACAATGAGCAGTTCTTC.

This clonotype was seen just once. The CDR3 coding sequence is TGTGCCAGCAGCTTTTGGGCTTCTGGCGAGCAGTACTTC. As protein: CASSFWASGEQYF. The rearrangement uses TRBV11-2 and TRBJ2-7; D unresolved. Germline V gives CDR1 SGHAT, CDR2 FQNNGV. This CDR3 is built from 13 residues. The V end was cut by 3 bases, the J end by 6 bases, with 12 bases between. The complete variable domain, with remaining parts taken from reference TRBV11-2 and TRBJ2-7, reads EAGVAQSPRYKIIEKRQSVAFWCNPISGHATLYWYQQILGQGPKLLIQFQNNGVVDDSQLPKDRFSAERLKGVDSTLKIQPAKLEDSAVYLCASSFWASGEQYFGPGTRLTVT.

This chain connects TRBV28 to TRBJ2-1, with 9 bases aligning to TRBD2. CDR3 size: 14 residues. J was trimmed by 9 bases and V by 5 bases; bases with no gene match: 8. Germline assignment: CDR1 MDHEN and CDR2 SYDVKM. CDR3 residues: CASSVSGRLSEQFF. The CDR3 region has the DNA TGTGCCAGCAGTGTAAGCGGGAGGTTAAGTGAGCAGTTCTTC. Supplemented by reference TRBV28 and TRBJ2-1, the full variable domain reads DVKVTQSSRYLVKRTGEKVFLECVQDMDHENMFWYRQDPGLGLRLIYFSYDVKMKEKGDIPEGYSVSREKKERFSLILESASTNQTSMYLCASSVSGRLSEQFFGPGTRLTVL.

At least ten counts were recorded for this clonotype. The V and J genes are TRBV7-2 and TRBJ1-1; D remains ambiguous. V gave up 1 base and J gave up 7 bases, with 7 bases separating them. The CDR3 length is 12 residues. Germline V lookup: CDR1 SGHTA, CDR2 FQGNSA. The CDR3 coding sequence is TGTGCCAGCAGCTTAGGGTTAGTTGAAGCTTTCTTT. Its protein is CASSLGLVEAFF.

This clonotype has more than one count but fewer than ten. The CDR3, as DNA: TGCGCCAGCAGCTTGGACCCCAGCGCTATCTACGAGCAGTACTTC. Amino acid sequence: CASSLDPSAIYEQYF. The chain recombines TRBV5-1 with TRBJ2-7; no clear D gene. This CDR3 comprises 15 residues. Germline V gives CDR1 SGHRS, CDR2 YFSETQ. The V gene lost 0 bases and the J gene lost 3 bases, with 13 bases spanning the gap.

This clonotype has ten or more counts. V and J are TRBV5-1 and TRBJ2-1, with a possible D match to TRBD2 (6 bases). CDR1 is SGHRS and CDR2 is YFSETQ in the germline V gene. V lost 0 bases and J 13 bases, leaving 23 bases between the germline ends. CDR3 length: 16 amino acids. This CDR3 reads CASSLGDMGLSGAQFF. CDR3 DNA sequence: TGCGCCAGCAGCTTGGGGGATATGGGTCTTAGCGGAGCTCAGTTCTTC.

At least ten counts were recorded for this clonotype. This chain uses TRBV2 with TRBJ1-5; no clear D. The CDR3 runs 13 residues. The V and J ends lost 10 bases and 5 bases respectively, with 15 bases between them. In germline, CDR1 is SNHLY, CDR2 FYNNEI. CDR3 amino acids: CATGWEGDQPQHF. The CDR3 DNA follows: TGTGCCACCGGTTGGGAGGGCGATCAGCCCCAGCATTTT.

This clonotype appeared a single time. The genes are TRBV18 and TRBJ2-5; D is undetermined. There are 14 residues in the CDR3. Germline-derived CDR1 and CDR2 are KGHSH and LQKENI. The V end was cut by 3 bases, the J end by 4 bases, with 12 bases between. DNA for the CDR3: TGTGCCAGCTCACCGCTGCTAGACCGAGAGACCCAGTACTTC. Translated: CASSPLLDRETQYF.

V gene TRBV30 combines with J gene TRBJ2-5, with a tentative D call TRBD1 (5 bases). This CDR3 region has 12 residues. Trimming stripped 0 bases from V and 4 bases from J, with 6 bases between. Germline loops: CDR1 GTSNPN, CDR2 SVGIG (reference sequence). For the CDR3, the DNA is TGTGCCTGGAGTGTAAGGGGAGAGACCCAGTACTTC. Its protein product is CAWSVRGETQYF.

As regards this clonotype: The junction departs from the called germline gene at one end, perhaps through a read error. The gene calls are TRBV10-3 and TRBJ2-7; no definite D call. CDR3 length: 13 amino acids. CDR1 and CDR2 from the germline V gene are ENHRY and SYGVKD. This CDR3 reads CATSESITYEQYF. CDR3 DNA sequence: TGTGCCACCAGTGAGTCGATTACCTACGAGCAGTACTTC.

This clonotype was observed many times. V and J are TRBV7-3 and TRBJ2-2; 14 nucleotides agree with TRBD2. With 5 bases clipped from V and 0 bases from J, the junction kept 8 bases outside the gene matches. CDR3 length: 19 amino acids. The germline V gene encodes CDR1 SGHTA and CDR2 FQGTGA. CDR3 nucleotide sequence: TGTGCCAGCAGCCCCCGACTAGCGGGAGGGGCCGCGAACACCGGGGAGCTGTTTTTT. It is translated as CASSPRLAGGAANTGELFF.

This clonotype has ten or more counts. This rearrangement joins TRBV10-3 to TRBJ1-1; D not certain. The ends were cut back, 4 bases at V and 1 base at J, with 13 bases in the middle. The CDR3 extends over 15 amino acids. Per the germline V gene, CDR1 is ENHRY and CDR2 is SYGVKD. The CDR3 nucleotides read TGTGCCATCAGTGTCGACGGTGCCCCGAACACTGAAGCTTTCTTT. This encodes CAISVDGAPNTEAFF.

The rearrangement uses TRBV11-2 and TRBJ2-1; D might be TRBD2 (6 bases). With 4 bases removed from V and 0 bases from J, the gap between germline ends came to 13 bases. The CDR3 length is 16 residues. Germline V gene sequence: CDR1 SGHAT, CDR2 FQNNGV. The CDR3 here is CASSSYRSGSYNEQFF. Here the CDR3 DNA reads TGTGCCAGCAGCTCCTATCGTAGCGGCTCCTACAATGAGCAGTTCTTC.

In this sample, this clonotype turned up many times. V gene TRBV12-3 or TRBV12-4 combines with J gene TRBJ2-3; no clear D. With 5 bases removed from V and 4 bases from J, the gap between germline ends came to 7 bases. The CDR3 spans 12 residues. The CDR3 is CASSPWPDTQYF. The CDR3, as DNA: TGTGCCAGCAGTCCATGGCCAGATACGCAGTATTTT.

This chain joins TRBV10-3 and TRBJ1-6; D remains ambiguous. The CDR3 runs to 16 residues. Trimming cost V 10 bases and J 0 bases, with 16 bases left between them. Germline assignment: CDR1 ENHRY and CDR2 SYGVKD. The CDR3 loop is CASLRLKSSYNSPLHF. For the CDR3, the DNA is TGTGCCAGCCTAAGATTAAAGAGCTCCTATAATTCACCCCTCCACTTT.

The chain has TRBV2 and TRBJ2-3; 11 bases fit TRBD2. This CDR3 has 16 residues. Germline V lookup: CDR1 SNHLY, CDR2 FYNNEI. V lost 2 bases, J lost 5 bases, and 6 bases stayed unmatched. The CDR3 DNA reads TGTGCCAGCAGTGAATTCCTAGCGGGAGGTGAAGATACGCAGTATTTT. Residues: CASSEFLAGGEDTQYF.

This clonotype was found many times. V usage is TRBV6-1 and J usage is TRBJ2-1; D remains ambiguous. In germline, CDR1 is MNHNS, CDR2 SASEGT. The CDR3 consists of 14 residues. Trimming took 2 bases from V and 12 from J, leaving 17 bases between them. The CDR3: CASSENPAQRGQFF. The CDR3 DNA is TGTGCCAGCAGTGAAAACCCCGCCCAGCGAGGGCAGTTCTTC.

This clonotype was detected many times. This chain uses TRBV7-9 with TRBJ2-1; TRBD2 matches at 9 bases. The CDR3 loop spans 17 amino acids. The J segment lost 5 bases and the V segment lost 1 base, leaving 9 bases of the junction unmatched. The germline CDR1 and CDR2 sequences are SEHNR and FQNEAQ (reference sequence). CDR3 sequence: CASSLGWASGTHNEQFF. DNA for the CDR3: TGTGCCAGCAGCTTAGGGTGGGCTAGCGGGACCCACAATGAGCAGTTCTTC.

This clonotype was counted many times. The junction and the germline gene differ at one end; a read error may be behind it. The chain combines TRBV12-3 or TRBV12-4 with TRBJ1-4; 10 bases align to TRBD1. The length of the CDR3 is 15 residues. DNA of the CDR3: TGTGCCAGCAGCCCTATAGGACAGGGGGATGAAAGACTGTTTTTT. This sequence encodes CASSPIGQGDERLFF.

This clonotype was seen many times. The rearrangement uses TRBV3-1 and TRBJ2-3, with 7 bases that match TRBD1. V was pared by 1 base and J by 3 bases, with 1 base of the junction left unmatched. The CDR3 runs to 14 residues. Germline V gene data show CDR1 as LGHDT and CDR2 as YNNKEL (reference sequence). CDR3 amino acids: CASSQVQGTDTQYF. In nucleotides, the CDR3 is TGTGCCAGCAGCCAAGTACAGGGGACAGATACGCAGTATTTT.

The table lists this clonotype with many counts. The chain joins TRBV12-3 or TRBV12-4 to TRBJ2-1; maybe TRBD2 (6 bases). Trimming left V 5 bases short and J 7 bases short, with 15 bases between. CDR3 size: 14 residues. This chain's CDR3 is CASSGTGALNEQFF. In nucleotides, the CDR3 is TGTGCCAGCAGTGGTACGGGAGCTCTAAATGAGCAGTTCTTC.